This T cell receptor beta chain derives from a study of T cells after posttransplantation cyclophosphamide. This clone was seen a single time. Its target is not known. Study-level points and caveats: Later blood repertoires were often dominated by clones from the donor CD8+ memory compartment.

V was pared by 8 bases and J by 3 bases, with 15 bases between. In germline, CDR1 is MNHEY, CDR2 SVGAGI. This CDR3 comprises 14 residues. Sequenced by immunoSEQ multiplex PCR; TCRdb stores in-frame clones only, minus some. The repertoire includes about 28,000 clones, roughly 89% of them detected once, and around 3.5% sits in the top ten. The TCR comes from a man over 45. This chain connects TRBV6-5 to TRBJ2-3; weak D call: TRBD2 (5 bases). The source material was PBMCs. CDR3 coding DNA: TGTGCCAGCTGTCGGACTTCTAGAACAGATACGCAGTATTTT. Protein: CASCRTSRTDTQYF.